A single sample gave rise to the 17 T cell receptor beta chains below, sequenced in a study of CD8 T cells in Susac syndrome. Random-hexamer reverse transcription was applied to roughly 0.5 to 1 ug RNA. From the immunoSEQ multiplex PCR reads, TCRdb called clonotypes with MiXCR, one entry per CDR3 protein. The data show 150,000 to 200,000 distinct CDR3 sequences, with 92% seen just once and more than 0.07% held by the top ten. The sample taken for sequencing was CD4+ T cells from PBMCs. The receptor set was obtained from a human donor in good health.

The chain uses TRBV28 and TRBJ2-5, with D tentatively TRBD2 (7 bases). Germline lookup yields CDR1 MDHEN and CDR2 SYDVKM. This CDR3 is built from 13 residues. With 6 bases removed from V and 7 bases from J, the gap between germline ends came to 15 bases. For the CDR3, the DNA is TGTGCCAGCAGATCTAGCGGAGGGGGGACCCAGTACTTC. Encoded protein: CASRSSGGGTQYF.

The chain employs TRBV29-1 and TRBJ2-5; no firm D call. Trimming stripped 3 bases from V and 5 bases from J, with 4 bases between. Per germline, CDR1 SQVTM and CDR2 ANQGSEA. CDR3 length: 10 residues. The CDR3: CSVDWETQYF. The DNA for the CDR3 is TGCAGCGTTGATTGGGAGACCCAGTACTTC.

The chain has TRBV28 and TRBJ2-7, with 7 bases identical to TRBD1. V lost 6 bases and J lost 6; bases outside the gene matches: 17. The germline gives CDR1 MDHEN, CDR2 SYDVKM. This CDR3 contains 16 residues. CDR3 in amino acids: CASSPTSPRDRVEQYF. The CDR3 nucleotides are TGTGCCAGCAGCCCCACCTCCCCCCGCGACAGGGTCGAGCAGTACTTC.

In this sample, this clonotype turned up once. The J gene is TRBJ2-3, the V gene TRBV3-1; D not certain. The CDR3 covers 15 residues. Looked up from germline, CDR1 is LGHDT and CDR2 is YNNKEL (reference sequence). Trimming stripped 1 base from V and 3 bases from J, with 11 bases between. CDR3 bases: TGTGCCAGCAGCCAAGCGGCAGCGCGGACAGATACGCAGTATTTT. Protein: CASSQAAARTDTQYF.

This rearrangement joins TRBV20-1 to TRBJ1-5, with D perhaps matching TRBD1 (6 bases). V gave up 2 bases and J gave up 1 base, with 18 bases separating them. CDR1 DFQATT and CDR2 SNEGSKA come from the germline V gene (reference sequence). This CDR3 is built from 17 residues. The CDR3 sequence: CSARLGTRGTSNQPQHF. In nucleotides, the CDR3 is TGCAGTGCTAGATTGGGGACAAGGGGGACGAGCAATCAGCCCCAGCATTTT.

This chain links TRBV2 with TRBJ2-5; TRBD1 matches at 9 bases. The germline V gene has CDR1 SNHLY and CDR2 FYNNEI. The CDR3 totals 12 residues. V was pared by 7 bases and J by 9 bases, with 6 bases of the junction left unmatched. CDR3 DNA sequence: TGTGCCAGCAATGACAGGGGGAGGGCCCAGTACTTC. Amino acids: CASNDRGRAQYF.

This clonotype has only a few counts. V is TRBV28 and J is TRBJ2-7; a possible D gene is TRBD2 (6 bases). This CDR3 has 11 amino acids. Trimming pared 3 bases from V and 6 bases from J, leaving 6 bases between. Germline V lookup: CDR1 MDHEN, CDR2 SYDVKM. The CDR3 DNA sequence: TGTGCCAGCAGTTTGCGGGGCGAGCAGTACTTC. Translation: CASSLRGEQYF.

V and J are TRBV4-3 and TRBJ1-4; no definite D call. The germline CDR1 and CDR2 sequences are LGHNA and YSLEER. This CDR3 contains 17 residues. V was pared by 1 base and J by 0 bases, with 12 bases between. DNA of the CDR3: TGCGCCAGCAGCCAAGGGGCCTTCCCTGCAACTAATGAAAAACTGTTTTTT. Translating gives CASSQGAFPATNEKLFF.

This clonotype has just one count. The chain combines TRBV18 with TRBJ1-1; no clear D. This CDR3 is 15 amino acids long. The germline gives CDR1 KGHSH, CDR2 LQKENI. The ends were cut back, 0 bases at V and 0 bases at J, with 8 bases in the middle. The CDR3 sequence: CASSPPARMNTEAFF. The CDR3 nucleotides are TGTGCCAGCTCACCACCGGCCAGGATGAACACTGAAGCTTTCTTT.

The chain is built from TRBV6-6 and TRBJ1-1; TRBD1 matches 7 bases. With 5 bases clipped from V and 0 bases from J, the junction kept 9 bases outside the gene matches. Germline CDR1 and CDR2: MNHNY and SVGAGI (reference sequence). This CDR3 is built from 16 residues. The CDR3 DNA follows: TGTGCCAGCAGTGGAACCGGGACAGAGCTGAACACTGAAGCTTTCTTT. Its translation is CASSGTGTELNTEAFF.

The gene calls are TRBV6-5 and TRBJ1-1; D may be TRBD1 (5 bases). The V and J ends lost 7 bases and 5 bases respectively, with 14 bases between them. CDR3 length: 13 amino acids. Germline V CDR1 and CDR2: MNHEY, SVGAGI. The CDR3 DNA follows: TGTGCCAGCACCCACCCTGAGGGGACTGAAGCTTTCTTT. It translates to CASTHPEGTEAFF.

The chain uses TRBV20-1 and TRBJ2-3; 8 bases match TRBD2. Losses at the gene ends were 0 bases for V and 3 bases for J; bases not matched to a gene: 5. There are 15 residues in the CDR3. From germline, CDR1 is DFQATT and CDR2 SNEGSKA (reference sequence). CDR3 bases: TGCAGTGCTAGAGATCGGGAGGGAGCGACAGATACGCAGTATTTT. It is translated as CSARDREGATDTQYF.

This chain links TRBV28 with TRBJ1-5; D remains unclear. The CDR3 runs 14 residues. Trimming took 5 bases from V and 5 from J, leaving 13 bases between them. The germline V gene has CDR1 MDHEN and CDR2 SYDVKM. The CDR3: CASSHRTGYQPQHF. The CDR3 DNA follows: TGTGCCAGCAGTCACCGGACCGGATATCAGCCCCAGCATTTT.

Points on this clonotype: A read error may produce the germline difference seen at one junction end. The genes are TRBV27 and TRBJ1-5; no firm D call. This CDR3 contains 13 residues. Germline values: CDR1 MNHEY, CDR2 SMNVEV (reference sequence). The CDR3 loop is CASSLLSNQPQRF. The CDR3 DNA is TGTGCCAGCAGTTTACTTAGCAATCAGCCCCAGCGTTTT.

V is TRBV4-1 and J is TRBJ1-6; D may be TRBD1 (5 bases). In germline, CDR1 is MGHRA, CDR2 YSYEKL. V was cut by 4 bases and J by 6 bases, with 13 bases left in between. The CDR3 covers 15 residues. The CDR3 here is CASSLLGTPNSPLHF. The CDR3 DNA is TGCGCCAGCAGCCTTCTTGGGACTCCTAATTCACCCCTCCACTTT.

Only one count was recorded for this clonotype. The chain's CDR3 is CSVVYRVGYTF. The CDR3 DNA follows: TGCAGCGTTGTTTATAGGGTCGGCTACACCTTC. The chain combines TRBV29-1 with TRBJ1-2; D not certain. CDR1 and CDR2 (germline): SQVTM, ANQGSEA. V shed 4 bases and J shed 8 bases, with 11 bases lying between them. The CDR3 spans 11 residues. Together with reference TRBV29-1 and TRBJ1-2, the CDR3 gives the full variable domain: SAVISQKPSRDICQRGTSLTIQCQVDSQVTMMFWYRQQPGQSLTLIATANQGSEATYESGFVIDKFPISRPNLTFSTLTVSNMSPEDSSIYLCSVVYRVGYTFGSGTRLTVV.

This chain uses TRBV29-1 with TRBJ2-7; D unresolved. This CDR3 comprises 13 residues. Trimming cost V 4 bases and J 0 bases, with 10 bases left between them. The V gene's germline CDR1 is SQVTM and CDR2 ANQGSEA. CDR3 sequence (DNA): TGCAGCGTTGCAAGACCCCTCTCCTACGAGCAGTACTTC. It codes for CSVARPLSYEQYF.